This TCR beta chain was recovered during a study of T cells expressing NK-cell markers. Looking at the study overall: Sorted T-cell subsets CD3+CD56+NKG2C+, CD3+CD56+NKG2C- and CD3+CD56-NKG2C+ were TCR beta-sequenced. HCMV seropositivity characterized seven of the eight sequenced donors, and seronegativity one. Study-level points and caveats: Of CD8+ T cells, about 1.0-7.5% belonged to dominant NKG2C+ clonotypes in six donors.

With respect to this clonotype: Its antigen is currently unknown.

With the 5' RACE reads reprocessed, TCRdb shows one record per CDR3 protein and no DNA. This sample's table has about 460,000 distinct CDR3 sequences. This clonotype was obtained from a woman between 50 and 59 years old in good health. Sequenced material: blood T cells: a sorted CD56 or NKG2C T cell subset, CD4+ or CD8+ T cells, or bulk PBMC T cells (not recorded which).

This CDR3 is CASSRLNYNEQFF. This chain links TRBV3-1 with TRBJ2-1. Germline V CDR1 and CDR2: LGHDT, YNNKEL (reference sequence). This CDR3 has 13 residues.